This T cell receptor (beta chain) originates from a study of blood T cell repertoires in COVID-19. Study background: T cells, B-cell-depleted T cells, or PBMCs provided the cDNA or gDNA that served as material.

CDR3 length equals 15 residues. V was shortened by 2 bases and J by 2 bases, with 12 bases between the two germline ends. The germline V gene has CDR1 SGHDN and CDR2 FVKESK. Participant-reported clinical history was the basis for cohort assignment. Authors' processing steps: Counts of nucleated cells, estimated from reference gene primer amplification, were obtained. Clones were read by immunoSEQ multiplex PCR, and TCRdb kept only the in-frame ones, dropping some. That table is the source of V, J and clone size, and D and trimming were worked out from the DNA. Of around 200,000 clones in the sample, roughly 86% are singletons; the top ten hold under 13%.

This receptor was obtained from a man aged 18 to 29 with acute COVID-19. The chain has TRBV14 and TRBJ2-5; a weak D match, TRBD1 (5 bases). What was sequenced was PBMCs or T cells enriched from blood (not recorded which). In DNA form, the CDR3 reads TGTGCCAGCAGCCAAAGGCTTGACAGACAAGAGACCCAGTACTTC. It specifies CASSQRLDRQETQYF.